A single sample is the source of the 29 T cell receptor beta chains below, sequenced in a study of blood T cell repertoires in COVID-19. Sequenced by immunoSEQ multiplex PCR; TCRdb stores in-frame clones only, minus some. The sample comprises 300,000 to 450,000 clones, 85% of which are singletons, and roughly 3.6% rests with the top ten. Sequencing input: peripheral blood. The receptors come from a woman under 30 with acute or convalescent COVID-19.

The chain employs TRBV27 and TRBJ2-7; 9 nucleotides align to TRBD1. This CDR3 comprises 15 residues. The trim removed 2 bases at V and 4 bases at J, leaving 6 bases unmatched. The germline V gene encodes CDR1 MNHEY and CDR2 SMNVEV (reference sequence). Here the CDR3 reads CASSLGTGISYEQYF. The CDR3 DNA reads as TGTGCCAGCAGTTTAGGGACAGGGATCTCTTACGAGCAGTACTTC.

This clone appeared a single time. The V and J genes are TRBV24-1 and TRBJ2-3; maybe TRBD1 (6 bases). Trimming cost V 6 bases and J 5 bases, with 8 bases left between them. The CDR3 spans 12 residues. Germline values: CDR1 KGHDR, CDR2 SFDVKD. DNA for the CDR3: TGTGCCACCAGTCAGGGGCAAGATACGCAGTATTTT. Amino acid sequence: CATSQGQDTQYF.

CDR3 amino acids: CASSPESGSMNTEAFF. CDR3 nucleotides: TGTGCCAGCAGCCCGGAGTCTGGGAGCATGAACACTGAAGCTTTCTTT. The J gene is TRBJ1-1, the V gene TRBV11-2; D is uncertain. This CDR3 has 16 amino acids. Per the germline V gene, CDR1 is SGHAT and CDR2 is FQNNGV. Trimming cost V 5 bases and J 0 bases, with 16 bases left between them. The full variable domain, completed using reference TRBV11-2 and TRBJ1-1, is EAGVAQSPRYKIIEKRQSVAFWCNPISGHATLYWYQQILGQGPKLLIQFQNNGVVDDSQLPKDRFSAERLKGVDSTLKIQPAKLEDSAVYLCASSPESGSMNTEAFFGQGTRLTVV.

The gene calls are TRBV28 and TRBJ1-2; 7 bases line up with TRBD1. The CDR3 spans 16 residues. Losses at the gene ends were 3 bases for V and 6 bases for J; bases not matched to a gene: 13. Germline V lookup: CDR1 MDHEN, CDR2 SYDVKM. CDR3 DNA sequence: TGTGCCAGCAGTTTCCCCCAGAGACAGGGAATCAATGGCTACACCTTC. It specifies CASSFPQRQGINGYTF.

V and J are TRBV5-4 and TRBJ1-5, with TRBD1 identical over 7 bases. After removal of 1 base from V and 0 bases from J, the junction contained 1 base not matched to a gene. The CDR3 runs 15 residues. Germline CDR1 is SGHNT and CDR2 is YYREEE (reference sequence). As DNA, the CDR3 is TGTGCCAGCAGCTTGAAGGGGGCTAGCAATCAGCCCCAGCATTTT. Its translation: CASSLKGASNQPQHF.

This chain connects TRBV7-8 to TRBJ1-2; possible D gene TRBD1, 6 bases. This CDR3 comprises 12 residues. V was shortened by 3 bases and J by 7 bases, with 9 bases between the two germline ends. Germline V gene sequence: CDR1 SGHVS, CDR2 FQNEAQ. The CDR3 region has the DNA TGTGCCAGCAGCTTCTCAGGGGTTGGCTACACCTTC. It yields the protein CASSFSGVGYTF. The full variable domain, completed using reference TRBV7-8 and TRBJ1-2, is GAGVSQSPRYKVAKRGQDVALRCDPISGHVSLFWYQQALGQGPEFLTYFQNEAQLDKSGLPSDRFFAERPEGSVSTLKIQRTQQEDSAVYLCASSFSGVGYTFGSGTRLTVV.

The chain recombines TRBV5-1 with TRBJ1-2; 11 positions agree with TRBD1. Germline V lookup: CDR1 SGHRS, CDR2 YFSETQ. The V gene end was trimmed by 4 bases and the J gene end by 3 bases; junction bases not matched to a gene: 5. The CDR3 has 15 amino acids. The CDR3 reads CASSPGDRGDYGYTF. CDR3 bases: TGCGCCAGCAGCCCCGGGGACAGGGGGGACTATGGCTACACCTTC.

This clone was counted a few times. This chain links TRBV9 with TRBJ2-7; 8 bases are a match to TRBD2. The V gene's germline CDR1 is SGDLS and CDR2 YYNGEE. With V trimmed by 2 bases and J by 5 bases, 9 bases remained unmatched. The CDR3 totals 15 residues. The DNA of the CDR3 is TGTGCCAGCAGCGTGCGGGGGGAGGGCGACCACGAGCAGTACTTC. Translated: CASSVRGEGDHEQYF. The full variable domain, completed using reference TRBV9 and TRBJ2-7, is DSGVTQTPKHLITATGQRVTLRCSPRSGDLSVYWYQQSLDQGLQFLIQYYNGEERAKGNILERFSAQQFPDLHSELNLSSLELGDSALYFCASSVRGEGDHEQYFGPGTRLTVT.

The chain's CDR3 is CASSLDFSYEQYF. The CDR3, as DNA: TGCGCCAGCAGCTTGGACTTCTCCTACGAGCAGTACTTC. The chain has TRBV5-1 and TRBJ2-7; D is unresolved. Trimming cost V 0 bases and J 0 bases, with 4 bases left between them. Germline-derived CDR1 and CDR2 are SGHRS and YFSETQ. The CDR3 covers 13 residues.

This sequence joins TRBV4-1 and TRBJ1-2; D is perhaps TRBD1 (6 bases). Germline V gene data show CDR1 as MGHRA and CDR2 as YSYEKL. Trimming removed 0 bases at V and 6 bases at J, with 14 bases between. CDR3 length equals 15 residues. The CDR3 reads CASSQDSGASDGYTF. Here the CDR3 DNA reads TGCGCCAGCAGCCAAGATTCAGGGGCGAGCGATGGCTACACCTTC.

V usage is TRBV19 and J usage is TRBJ1-4; the match to TRBD1 covers 7 bases. CDR3 length: 15 amino acids. CDR1 and CDR2 from the germline V gene are LNHDA and SQIVND (reference sequence). The junction had 14 bases not matched to a gene; V was cut back by 9 bases and J by 7 bases. The CDR3 is CASVPTGLYLEKLFF. CDR3 DNA sequence: TGTGCCAGCGTACCGACAGGGCTATACCTTGAAAAACTGTTTTTT.

The genes are TRBV19 and TRBJ1-1, with D possibly TRBD1 on 6 matching bases. V lost 4 bases, J lost 1 base, and 7 bases lay in between. Germline CDR1 LNHDA, CDR2 SQIVND (reference sequence). The CDR3 has 13 amino acids. CDR3 sequence (DNA): TGTGCCAGTAGTACGACAGGGAACACTGAAGCTTTCTTT. It translates to CASSTTGNTEAFF.

The J gene is TRBJ1-2, the V gene TRBV6-5; TRBD1 matches 7 bases. The CDR3 totals 13 residues. Trimming cost V 6 bases and J 6 bases; bases outside gene matches: 7. CDR1 is MNHEY and CDR2 is SVGAGI in the germline V gene. The CDR3 DNA reads TGTGCCAGCAGCACGACAGGGTGGGATGGCTACACCTTC. It encodes CASSTTGWDGYTF.

This clone was observed at least ten times. The genes are TRBV2 and TRBJ1-1; 10 bases match TRBD1. Germline-derived CDR1 and CDR2 are SNHLY and FYNNEI. CDR3 length: 17 residues. The V segment lost 3 bases and the J segment 0 bases; nucleotides outside the gene matches: 7. In DNA, the CDR3 is TGTGCCAGCAGTGACCTCACGGGACAGGGGATGAACACTGAAGCTTTCTTT. Its protein is CASSDLTGQGMNTEAFF. The variable domain in full, with the rest retrieved from reference TRBV2 and TRBJ1-1, is EPEVTQTPSHQVTQMGQEVILRCVPISNHLYFYWYRQILGQKVEFLVSFYNNEISEKSEIFDDQFSVERPDGSNFTLKIRSTKLEDSAMYFCASSDLTGQGMNTEAFFGQGTRLTVV.

The rearrangement uses TRBV18 and TRBJ2-5, with 7 bases that match TRBD1. Germline lookup yields CDR1 KGHSH and CDR2 LQKENI. The CDR3 runs 15 residues. With 4 bases clipped from V and 3 bases from J, the junction kept 8 bases outside the gene matches. In DNA, the CDR3 is TGTGCCAGCTCACTAACAGGGGACACGAAAGAGACCCAGTACTTC. Protein product: CASSLTGDTKETQYF.

V and J are TRBV2 and TRBJ2-7; D call uncertain. The CDR3 runs to 11 residues. V was cut by 6 bases and J by 2 bases, with 5 bases left in between. Looked up from germline, CDR1 is SNHLY and CDR2 is FYNNEI. CDR3 residues: CASRPAYEQYF. The CDR3 DNA reads TGTGCCAGCAGGCCGGCCTACGAGCAGTACTTC.

The chain links TRBV29-1 to TRBJ2-3; 8 bases fit TRBD1. The V and J ends lost 8 bases and 4 bases, in that order; junction bases with no gene match: 14. The CDR3 covers 15 residues. Germline V lookup: CDR1 SQVTM, CDR2 ANQGSEA. The CDR3 is CSPRLRDRNADTQYF. CDR3 bases: TGCAGCCCGCGACTCCGGGACAGGAACGCAGATACGCAGTATTTT.

The V call is TRBV7-6, the J call TRBJ2-6; D is ambiguous. V lost 4 bases and J 2 bases, leaving 12 bases between the germline ends. In germline, CDR1 is SGHVS, CDR2 FNYEAQ. The CDR3 length is 16 residues. CDR3 in DNA: TGTGCCAGCAGCTCCCCGATGACTCCTGGGGCCAACGTCCTGACTTTC. Amino acids: CASSSPMTPGANVLTF.

This rearrangement joins TRBV30 to TRBJ2-3; tentative D call: TRBD1 (7 bases). The CDR3 is 14 amino acids. Trimming left V 2 bases short and J 4 bases short, with 13 bases between. CDR1 is GTSNPN and CDR2 is SVGIG in the germline V gene (reference sequence). The CDR3 DNA reads TGTGCCTGGAGTCAGGGGGGCTACGCAGATACGCAGTATTTT. Protein sequence: CAWSQGGYADTQYF. Filled out from reference TRBV30 and TRBJ2-3, the complete variable domain reads SQTIHQWPATLVQPVGSPLSLECTVEGTSNPNLYWYRQAAGRGLQLLFYSVGIGQISSEVPQNLSASRPQDRQFILSSKKLLLSDSGFYLCAWSQGGYADTQYFGPGTRLTVL.

The chain employs TRBV10-3 and TRBJ2-1; 8 nucleotides match TRBD1. The CDR3 has 16 residues. V lost 3 bases and J lost 2; bases outside the gene matches: 6. Germline V lookup: CDR1 ENHRY, CDR2 SYGVKD. Written as DNA, the CDR3 is TGTGCCATCAGTGACCCGGACAGGGAGACCTACAATGAGCAGTTCTTC. Protein sequence: CAISDPDRETYNEQFF.

The chain joins TRBV15 to TRBJ1-1; D call uncertain. There are 15 residues in the CDR3. V lost 7 bases and J 0 bases, leaving 15 bases between the germline ends. CDR1 and CDR2 (germline): LNHNV, YYDKDF (reference sequence). The CDR3 DNA sequence: TGTGCCACCAAGTGGAATAAGGACTTGAACACTGAAGCTTTCTTT. This translates into CATKWNKDLNTEAFF.

V gene TRBV28 combines with J gene TRBJ1-2, with D uncertain. The germline CDR1 and CDR2 sequences are MDHEN and SYDVKM. Trimming cost V 5 bases and J 1 base, with 14 bases left between them. This CDR3 comprises 15 residues. The CDR3 DNA reads as TGTGCCAGCAGTCCCCGAGAGGGTGGTAACTATGGCTACACCTTC. The encoded protein is CASSPREGGNYGYTF.

The chain uses TRBV5-4 and TRBJ2-7; 9 bases map to TRBD2. V trimming: 0 bases; J trimming: 3 bases; junction bases outside the gene matches: 1. This CDR3 is 14 amino acids long. Germline CDR1 is SGHNT and CDR2 is YYREEE (reference sequence). The CDR3 DNA follows: TGTGCCAGCAGCTTGGGACTAGCGGACTACGAGCAGTACTTC. Protein product: CASSLGLADYEQYF.

The chain employs TRBV19 and TRBJ1-6; TRBD1 might be the D (6 bases). This CDR3 has 16 residues. Germline lookup yields CDR1 LNHDA and CDR2 SQIVND (reference sequence). V shed 7 bases and J shed 10 bases, with 23 bases lying between them. This CDR3 reads CASTDHKRLRGSPLHF. The CDR3 coding sequence is TGTGCCAGTACCGATCACAAGAGGCTTAGGGGGTCACCCCTCCACTTT. Looking up the rest from reference TRBV19 and TRBJ1-6 gives the full variable domain: DGGITQSPKYLFRKEGQNVTLSCEQNLNHDAMYWYRQDPGQGLRLIYYSQIVNDFQKGDIAEGYSVSREKKESFPLTVTSAQKNPTAFYLCASTDHKRLRGSPLHFGNGTRLTVT.

The J gene is TRBJ2-7, the V gene TRBV28, with 10 bases identical to TRBD2. This CDR3 is 16 amino acids long. Germline CDR1 reads MDHEN; CDR2 reads SYDVKM. V was pared by 6 bases and J by 2 bases, with 10 bases of the junction left unmatched. In DNA, the CDR3 is TGTGCCAGCAGCGGGCATAGCGGGAGGAAACCCTACGAGCAGTACTTC. This codes for CASSGHSGRKPYEQYF.

This rearrangement joins TRBV6-5 to TRBJ2-1; 13 nucleotides match TRBD2. The CDR3 is made up of 15 amino acids. Germline trimming cut 6 bases from V and 14 bases from J; bases unmatched to any gene: 13. Germline CDR1 and CDR2: MNHEY and SVGAGI. CDR3 DNA: TGTGCCAGCAGCTCTGGACTAGCGGGAGTAGTTAAGGAGTTCTTC. Amino acids: CASSSGLAGVVKEFF.

J is TRBJ2-1 and V is TRBV10-3, with 10 bases matching TRBD2. The CDR3 sequence is 16 residues long. V gave up 5 bases and J gave up 2 bases; unmatched junction bases: 6. Germline-derived CDR1 and CDR2 are ENHRY and SYGVKD. The CDR3 nucleotides read TGTGCCATCAGTTCGAGCGGGAGGGATACCTACAATGAGCAGTTCTTC. Its translation: CAISSSGRDTYNEQFF.

The chain combines TRBV9 with TRBJ1-4; 10 positions match TRBD1. The junction had 6 bases not matched to a gene; V was cut back by 3 bases and J by 7 bases. The CDR3 sequence is 15 residues long. Per the germline V gene, CDR1 is SGDLS and CDR2 is YYNGEE. The DNA of the CDR3 is TGTGCCAGCAGCGACCGGACAGGGGGAGGTGAAAAACTGTTTTTT. Translated, it gives CASSDRTGGGEKLFF.

The chain is built from TRBV20-1 and TRBJ2-5; D uncertain. The ends were cut back, 5 bases at V and 2 bases at J, with 6 bases in the middle. There are 11 residues in the CDR3. Germline V lookup: CDR1 DFQATT, CDR2 SNEGSKA (reference sequence). The CDR3 DNA sequence: TGCAGTGCTCGTATACAAGAGACCCAGTACTTC. Encoded protein: CSARIQETQYF.